Presented here are 18 T cell receptor beta chains from one specimen sequenced in a study of blood T cell repertoires in COVID-19 (TCRdb year 2020). Libraries were constructed by the immunoSEQ multiplex PCR assay. The table was pulled from immuneACCESS by TCRdb, which kept in-frame rearrangements only. Such tables lose some clones; where checked, under half of the loss comes from unresolved V genes, and the rest has no known cause. The sample records hundreds of thousands of clones, approximately 90% of which are singletons. The ten largest clones capture around 10% of the sample. The sample taken for sequencing was peripheral blood. These receptors were collected from a man between 45 and 60 years old with COVID-19, enrolled during active disease.

The chain couples TRBV5-4 to TRBJ2-7; 9 nucleotides match TRBD1. This CDR3 spans 16 amino acids. Looked up from germline, CDR1 is SGHNT and CDR2 is YYREEE (reference sequence). V trimming: 5 bases; J trimming: 4 bases; junction bases outside the gene matches: 13. CDR3 in DNA: TGTGCCAGCAGACCCAACTCGGGACAGGGATTTTACGAGCAGTACTTC. Translation: CASRPNSGQGFYEQYF. The full variable domain, in which reference TRBV5-4 and TRBJ2-7 provide the parts outside the CDR3, is ETGVTQSPTHLIKTRGQQVTLRCSSQSGHNTVSWYQQALGQGPQFIFQYYREEENGRGNFPPRFSGLQFPNYSSELNVNALELDDSALYLCASRPNSGQGFYEQYFGPGTRLTVT.

The chain recombines TRBV27 with TRBJ2-5; TRBD1 might be the D (6 bases). Germline CDR1 and CDR2: MNHEY and SMNVEV (reference sequence). The CDR3 runs 13 residues. Between the trimmed V and J ends, which lost 2 bases and 7 bases, there was a span of 11 bases. CDR3 in amino acids: CASSLPGAATQYF. DNA for the CDR3: TGTGCCAGCAGTTTACCAGGGGCCGCGACCCAGTACTTC.

V and J are TRBV9 and TRBJ1-3, with a tentative D call TRBD1 (6 bases). Germline CDR1 reads SGDLS; CDR2 reads YYNGEE. This CDR3 region has 15 residues. Between the trimmed V and J ends, which lost 3 bases and 0 bases, there was a span of 10 bases. Written as DNA, the CDR3 is TGTGCCAGCAGCGCGGTAGGGGGCTCTGGAAACACCATATATTTT. This encodes CASSAVGGSGNTIYF.

The gene calls are TRBV2 and TRBJ2-7, with TRBD1 matching over 10 bases. The CDR3 is 17 residues long. The V and J ends lost 4 bases and 4 bases, in that order; junction bases with no gene match: 13. CDR1 is SNHLY, CDR2 FYNNEI, per germline. The CDR3 spells CASSATYGTGVKYEQYF. CDR3 coding DNA: TGTGCCAGCAGTGCCACGTACGGGACAGGGGTGAAATACGAGCAGTACTTC.

The chain is built from TRBV24-1 and TRBJ2-5; TRBD1 aligns across 9 bases. The CDR3 spans 14 residues. Germline V CDR1 and CDR2: KGHDR, SFDVKD. V was clipped by 3 bases and J by 7 bases; unmatched bases: 5. The CDR3 nucleotides read TGTGCCACCAGTGATCCGGGACAGGGAGGGACCCAGTACTTC. Translating it yields CATSDPGQGGTQYF.

The chain couples TRBV7-3 to TRBJ2-2, with D unclear. V was cut by 2 bases and J by 3 bases, with 7 bases left in between. Per germline, CDR1 SGHTA and CDR2 FQGTGA. The CDR3 is 14 residues long. The CDR3 reads CASSLELYTGELFF. The CDR3 DNA reads TGTGCCAGCAGCTTAGAACTCTACACCGGGGAGCTGTTTTTT.

The CDR3 DNA is TGTGCCAGTAGTATAAGTAGGGCGGGCGGGGAGCTGTTTTTT. Translating it yields CASSISRAGGELFF. J is TRBJ2-2 and V is TRBV19; D may be TRBD2 (5 bases). V lost 2 bases, J lost 7 bases, and 11 bases lay in between. This CDR3 is built from 14 residues. The germline V gene has CDR1 LNHDA and CDR2 SQIVND (reference sequence).

This clone was seen more than once but under ten times. The J gene is TRBJ1-2, the V gene TRBV7-8, with TRBD1 as a possible D gene (6 bases). The length of the CDR3 is 14 residues. Between the trimmed V and J ends, which lost 5 bases and 2 bases, there was a span of 12 bases. Germline lookup yields CDR1 SGHVS and CDR2 FQNEAQ. In DNA, the CDR3 is TGTGCCAGCAGCCAGGGGCATAGCAACTATGGCTACACCTTC. Amino acids: CASSQGHSNYGYTF.

CDR3 coding DNA: TGCAGCGTCCGAGGGGTAGCGGGAGGTTCTGAGCAGTTCTTC. It encodes CSVRGVAGGSEQFF. The V and J genes are TRBV29-1 and TRBJ2-1; 10 nucleotides align to TRBD2. The V segment lost 6 bases and the J segment 9 bases; nucleotides outside the gene matches: 11. CDR1 and CDR2 (germline): SQVTM, ANQGSEA. The CDR3 is 14 residues long.

J is TRBJ2-2 and V is TRBV27, with D unclear. V lost 5 bases and J lost 9, with 13 bases in between. CDR3 size: 13 residues. Germline V gives CDR1 MNHEY, CDR2 SMNVEV (reference sequence). The CDR3 loop reads CASSPSVSWELFF. As DNA, the CDR3 is TGTGCCAGCAGTCCTTCCGTCTCGTGGGAGCTGTTTTTT.

This clone was recorded a few times. This sequence joins TRBV2 and TRBJ1-6, with 7 bases that match TRBD1. The J segment lost 9 bases and the V segment lost 6 bases, leaving 8 bases of the junction unmatched. Looked up from germline, CDR1 is SNHLY and CDR2 is FYNNEI. The CDR3 has 14 residues. The DNA of the CDR3 is TGTGCCAGCAGCGAACAGGGGTCGGGTTCACCCCTCCACTTT. Translated, it gives CASSEQGSGSPLHF.

The rearrangement links TRBV7-9 to TRBJ2-2, with 10 bases identical to TRBD2. CDR1 and CDR2 (germline): SEHNR, FQNEAQ (reference sequence). The junction had 14 bases not matched to a gene; V was cut back by 1 base and J by 6 bases. The CDR3 length is 19 residues. DNA of the CDR3: TGTGCCAGCAGCTTAGGGCTAGCGGGGGTGGAGGTTTGGGCCGGGGAGCTGTTTTTT. This gives the protein CASSLGLAGVEVWAGELFF.

The V call is TRBV7-9, the J call TRBJ2-3; D possibly corresponds to TRBD2 (6 bases). Trimming took off 7 bases at V and 4 bases at J, with 27 bases between the two ends. The CDR3 covers 18 residues. Germline V gives CDR1 SEHNR, CDR2 FQNEAQ (reference sequence). CDR3 loop: CASIKLTGTQSGPDTQYF. The CDR3 DNA follows: TGTGCCAGCATCAAACTAACCGGGACTCAGAGCGGGCCAGATACGCAGTATTTT.

This chain connects TRBV7-7 to TRBJ2-1; TRBD2 is a possible D gene (6 bases). The CDR3 runs to 14 residues. Looked up from germline, CDR1 is SSHAT and CDR2 is FNYEAQ (reference sequence). The CDR3 is CASLVGLFYNEQFF. Written as DNA, the CDR3 is TGTGCTAGCTTGGTGGGACTTTTCTACAATGAGCAGTTCTTC.

The chain links TRBV29-1 to TRBJ2-1, with a weak D call TRBD1 (6 bases). Trimming removed 8 bases from V and 4 bases from J, with 12 bases in between. The germline V gene encodes CDR1 SQVTM and CDR2 ANQGSEA. The CDR3 extends over 12 amino acids. CDR3 in DNA: TGCAGCTCCGGGACATTTTACAATGAGCAGTTCTTC. This sequence encodes CSSGTFYNEQFF.

The chain uses TRBV10-1 and TRBJ2-1; 7 nucleotides line up with TRBD2. CDR3 size: 16 residues. The V segment lost 0 bases and the J segment 0 bases; nucleotides outside the gene matches: 2. Germline V CDR1 and CDR2: WNHNN, SYGVQD (reference sequence). The CDR3 loop reads CASSESAGSSYNEQFF. The CDR3 nucleotides read TGCGCCAGCAGTGAGTCAGCGGGAAGCTCCTACAATGAGCAGTTCTTC.

The chain combines TRBV5-4 with TRBJ2-7, with TRBD2 identical over 7 bases. V trimming: 4 bases; J trimming: 2 bases; junction bases outside the gene matches: 9. The CDR3 is 15 residues long. CDR1 is SGHNT and CDR2 is YYREEE in the germline V gene (reference sequence). CDR3 protein: CASSLPGGRAYEQYF. The CDR3 region has the DNA TGTGCCAGCAGCCTCCCGGGAGGAAGGGCCTACGAGCAGTACTTC. The full variable domain, with the rest looked up from reference TRBV5-4 and TRBJ2-7, is ETGVTQSPTHLIKTRGQQVTLRCSSQSGHNTVSWYQQALGQGPQFIFQYYREEENGRGNFPPRFSGLQFPNYSSELNVNALELDDSALYLCASSLPGGRAYEQYFGPGTRLTVT.

The chain combines TRBV20-1 with TRBJ2-7; TRBD1 is a possible D gene (5 bases). Germline V gene data show CDR1 as DFQATT and CDR2 as SNEGSKA (reference sequence). The CDR3 is made up of 14 amino acids. V lost 3 bases and J 3 bases, leaving 15 bases between the germline ends. The CDR3 region has the DNA TGCAGTGCTAGTGTTATGACAGCCCTCTACGAGCAGTACTTC. It codes for CSASVMTALYEQYF.